This T cell receptor (beta chain) was captured in a study of T cell repertoires in cytomegalovirus infection. Study information: An indication of both CMV infection and matching HLA type came from public TCR beta signatures. General study results and limits: Across the ex vivo response, the dominant clonotypes were HLA-C-restricted CMV-specific TCR beta clonotypes.

Germline lookup yields CDR1 LNHNV and CDR2 YYDKDF (reference sequence). V shed 1 base, J shed 7 bases, and the junction held 7 bases outside the gene matches. The CDR3 spans 16 residues. TCRdb reprocessed the reads with MiXCR, giving one entry per CDR3 protein. Here the sample spans hundreds of thousands of distinct CDR3 sequences, 35% to 45% being singletons. This clonotype showed up just a few times. Its antigen remains unknown. This receptor was obtained from a human donor in good health (CMV status not recorded). Some clones in this sample may be carry-over from other donors' samples. The chain combines TRBV15 with TRBJ2-4; 10 bases are shared with TRBD1. Sequencing was done on a sample of PBMCs. Here the CDR3 reads CATSRVSGQGGNIQYF. The DNA of the CDR3 is TGTGCCACCAGCAGAGTATCCGGACAGGGGGGGAACATTCAGTACTTC.